This T cell receptor (beta chain) was sequenced during a study of blood T cell repertoires in COVID-19. Study background: From T cells, B-cell-depleted T cells, or PBMCs came the material, which was cDNA or gDNA.

The junction had 10 bases not matched to a gene; V was cut back by 2 bases and J by 4 bases. This CDR3 has 17 amino acids. Per the germline V gene, CDR1 is MNHEY and CDR2 is SVGEGT. Produced via immunoSEQ multiplex PCR; TCRdb's table is partial and in-frame only. The sample yields around 100,000 clones, about 84% seen once. The chain carries TRBV6-2 or TRBV6-3 and TRBJ2-5, with TRBD1 matching 10 bases. The specimen sequenced was peripheral blood. This sequence originates from a human donor in a cohort sampled during active COVID-19. The CDR3 loop reads CASSYRKKTGGVETQYF. The DNA of the CDR3 is TGTGCCAGCAGTTACCGGAAAAAGACAGGGGGCGTAGAGACCCAGTACTTC.